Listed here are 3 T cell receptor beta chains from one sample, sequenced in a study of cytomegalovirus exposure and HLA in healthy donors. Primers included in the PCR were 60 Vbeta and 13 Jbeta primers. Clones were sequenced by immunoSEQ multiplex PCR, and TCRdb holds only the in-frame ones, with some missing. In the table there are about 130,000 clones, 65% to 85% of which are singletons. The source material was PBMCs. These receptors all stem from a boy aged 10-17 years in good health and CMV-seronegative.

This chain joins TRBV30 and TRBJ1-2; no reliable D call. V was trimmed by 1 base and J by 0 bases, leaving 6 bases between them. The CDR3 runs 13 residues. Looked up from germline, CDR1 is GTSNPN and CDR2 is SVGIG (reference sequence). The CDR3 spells CAWSAGANYGYTF. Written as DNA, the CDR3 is TGTGCCTGGAGTGCGGGAGCTAACTATGGCTACACCTTC.

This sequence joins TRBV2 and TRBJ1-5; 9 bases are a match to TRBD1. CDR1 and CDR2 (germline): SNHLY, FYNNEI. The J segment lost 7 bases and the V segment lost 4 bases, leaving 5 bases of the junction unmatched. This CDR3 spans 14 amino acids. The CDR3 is CASSGDRENQPQHF. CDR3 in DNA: TGTGCCAGCAGTGGGGACAGGGAAAACCAGCCCCAGCATTTT.

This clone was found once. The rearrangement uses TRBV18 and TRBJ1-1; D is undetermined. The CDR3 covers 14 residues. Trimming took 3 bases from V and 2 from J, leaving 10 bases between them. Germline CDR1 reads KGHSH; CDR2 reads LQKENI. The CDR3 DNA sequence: TGTGCCAGCTCACCTCTCCAGTTCAACACTGAAGCTTTCTTT. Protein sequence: CASSPLQFNTEAFF.